This is a list of T cell receptor beta chains from one sample in a study of T cell changes during pregnancy in multiple sclerosis. Sequencing was performed with immunoSEQ multiplex PCR; in TCRdb, only in-frame clones are kept and a portion is missing. The sample shows 90,000 to 120,000 clones, approximately 94% of them seen only once. This specimen consisted of peripheral blood, obtained before pregnancy. Source of these receptors: a female donor with multiple sclerosis, enrolled in a pregnancy study. Both conserved end residues are part of each CDR3. The order of the fields is D gene, J gene, clone size, V gene, CDR3 DNA, CDR3 protein. A D gene is named only where the DNA matches it firmly. Only part of the rows carry a size: once, few, many, or a class if the clone is expanded.

D: TRBD2
J: TRBJ2-3
size: -
V: TRBV11-2
DNA: TGTGCCAGCAGCTTAACCAGCGGGAGAGATACGCAGTATTTT
CDR3: CASSLTSGRDTQYF

D: -
J: TRBJ2-3
size: -
V: TRBV9
DNA: TGTGCCAGCACCCTACTAAACACAGATACGCAGTATTTT
CDR3: CASTLLNTDTQYF

D: TRBD2
J: TRBJ2-1
size: -
V: TRBV7-9
DNA: TGTGCCAGCAGCTTACGGACTAGCGCCTACAATGAGCAGTTCTTC
CDR3: CASSLRTSAYNEQFF

D: -
J: TRBJ2-3
size: -
V: TRBV30
DNA: TGTGCCTGGATGTATACAGATACGCAGTATTTT
CDR3: CAWMYTDTQYF

D: -
J: TRBJ1-1
size: many
V: TRBV19
DNA: TGTGCCAGTAGGATCGGAGACACTGAAGCTTTCTTT
CDR3: CASRIGDTEAFF

D: -
J: TRBJ2-1
size: once
V: TRBV18
DNA: TGTGCCAGCTCACCATGGTCCAGGGTGAAGCCCCCACCTTACAATGAGCAGTTCTTC
CDR3: CASSPWSRVKPPPYNEQFF

D: TRBD1
J: TRBJ1-1
size: -
V: TRBV25-1
DNA: TGTGCCAGCAGTCCGCTTGGACAGGGGACTGAAGCTTTCTTT
CDR3: CASSPLGQGTEAFF

D: TRBD1
J: TRBJ2-7
size: -
V: TRBV27
DNA: TGTGCCAGCAGTTTGATAGGGGGCGAATACGAGCAGTACTTC
CDR3: CASSLIGGEYEQYF

D: -
J: TRBJ1-1
size: -
V: TRBV6-5
DNA: TGTGCCAGCAGCACCACCGGGGGAGGAACTGAAGCTTTCTTT
CDR3: CASSTTGGGTEAFF

D: TRBD1
J: TRBJ2-7
size: -
V: TRBV10-2
DNA: TGCGCCAGCAGTGCCCCCGGGACAGGGACCTACGAGCAGTACTTC
CDR3: CASSAPGTGTYEQYF

D: -
J: TRBJ1-2
size: -
V: TRBV9
DNA: TGTGCCAGCAGCGTAGGGAGAGACGGAGATAACTATGGCTACACCTTC
CDR3: CASSVGRDGDNYGYTF

D: TRBD1
J: TRBJ2-6
size: -
V: TRBV30
DNA: TGTGCCTGGAGTACAGGGGCTGGGGCCAACGTCCTGACTTTC
CDR3: CAWSTGAGANVLTF

D: TRBD1
J: TRBJ2-7
size: -
V: TRBV28
DNA: TGTGCCAGCAGTTCCGGACAGGGACTTTACTACGAGCAGTACTTC
CDR3: CASSSGQGLYYEQYF

D: TRBD1
J: TRBJ1-1
size: -
V: TRBV5-1
DNA: TGCGCCAGCAGCTCAGGACAGGGTGACACTGAAGCTTTCTTT
CDR3: CASSSGQGDTEAFF

D: TRBD1
J: TRBJ2-7
size: -
V: TRBV2
DNA: TGTGCCAGCAGGAGGACAGGGGTCTACGAGCAGTACTTC
CDR3: CASRRTGVYEQYF

D: TRBD1
J: TRBJ2-7
size: -
V: TRBV19
DNA: TGTGCCAGTAGTATCGGGACAGGTTCTGTCTACGAGCAGTACTTC
CDR3: CASSIGTGSVYEQYF

D: -
J: TRBJ1-2
size: once
V: TRBV6-5
DNA: TGTGCCAGCAGTTACTCGAGGTGGAAGAACTATGGCTACACCTTC
CDR3: CASSYSRWKNYGYTF